The 3 T cell receptor beta chains given below trace back to one sample, sequenced in a study of identical twins. TCRdb re-analysed the 5' RACE reads in MiXCR, keeping a single row per CDR3 protein. The sample carries over 200,000 distinct CDR3 sequences, roughly 9.4% recorded once. The sequenced sample consisted of memory (CD45RO+) T cells sorted from blood. The source is a woman aged 18-29 years in good health.

This sequence joins TRBV29-1 and TRBJ2-5, with a weak D call TRBD1 (6 bases). Trimming took 8 bases from V and 2 from J, leaving 9 bases between them. The CDR3 length is 11 residues. Germline V CDR1 and CDR2: SQVTM, ANQGSEA. The CDR3 bases are TGCAGCAGCAGGGGTCAAGAGACCCAGTACTTC. It is translated as CSSRGQETQYF.

CDR3 bases: TGTGCCAGCAGTTACAGGCGAGGAGGACCAGATACGCAGTATTTT. This encodes CASSYRRGGPDTQYF. This rearrangement joins TRBV6-5 to TRBJ2-3; D perhaps matches TRBD2 (5 bases). V gave up 2 bases and J gave up 4 bases, with 13 bases separating them. Germline CDR1 is MNHEY and CDR2 is SVGAGI. CDR3 length: 15 amino acids.

There are a few counts of this clonotype. The rearrangement joins TRBV21-1 to TRBJ2-3; the D call in the table, TRBD1, was not verified against the DNA. TRBV21-1 is a listed pseudogene. The CDR3 sequence is 15 residues long. As DNA, the CDR3 is TGTGCCAGCAGCGAGTCGGGAACCGGGGCAGATACGCAGTATTTT. Amino acids: CASSESGTGADTQYF.